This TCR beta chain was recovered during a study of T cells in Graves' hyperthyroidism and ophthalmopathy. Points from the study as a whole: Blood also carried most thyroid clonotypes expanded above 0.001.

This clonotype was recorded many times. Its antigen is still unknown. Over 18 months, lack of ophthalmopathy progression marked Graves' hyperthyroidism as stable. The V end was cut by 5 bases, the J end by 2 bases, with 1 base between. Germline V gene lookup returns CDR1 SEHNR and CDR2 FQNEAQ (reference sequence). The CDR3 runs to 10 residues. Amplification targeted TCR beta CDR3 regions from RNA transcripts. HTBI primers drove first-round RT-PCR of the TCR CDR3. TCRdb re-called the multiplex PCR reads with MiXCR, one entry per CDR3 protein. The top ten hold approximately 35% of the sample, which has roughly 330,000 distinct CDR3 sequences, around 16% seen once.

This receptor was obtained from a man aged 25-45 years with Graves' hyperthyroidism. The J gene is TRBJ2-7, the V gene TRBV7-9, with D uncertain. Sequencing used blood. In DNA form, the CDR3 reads TGTGCCAGCAGCCCCTACGAGCAGTACTTC. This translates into CASSPYEQYF.